The rows below give T cell receptor beta chains drawn from one sample of a study of OX40 agonist ivuxolimab in advanced cancers. Only in-frame clones appear in the TCRdb table, and some are missing; sequencing was by immunoSEQ multiplex PCR. The table shows more than 55,000 clones, with approximately 81% occurring only once. The starting material was CD4+ or CD8+ T cells sorted from blood, obtained in a trial of the OX40 agonist ivuxolimab. These receptors came from an adult with an advanced solid tumor such as melanoma, head and neck, liver or kidney cancer. Each CDR3 is given without its conserved first and last residue. Size is stated for part of the rows, as once, few or many counts, or as a class when the clone is expanded.

cdr3_aa	cdr3_length	clone_size	v_call	j_call
ASSERGHPGNTEAF	14	.	TRBV2	TRBJ1-1
ASSQLTSGRLSYEQY	15	.	TRBV4-1	.
ASSQLGGNTGELF	13	once	TRBV7-2	TRBJ2-2
ASSLEGRSSGNTIY	14	.	TRBV5-6	TRBJ1-3
AISDPGQGNYGYT	13	.	TRBV10-3	TRBJ1-2
AISTTGSGNTIY	12	.	TRBV10-3	TRBJ1-3
SVSGLASGSEQY	12	.	TRBV29-1	TRBJ2-7
ASSEGTSGSYEQY	13	medium-sized	TRBV6-1	TRBJ2-7
ASSGSSLGQGFNSPLH	16	.	TRBV5-1	TRBJ1-6
ASTQAGGAEQY	11	few	TRBV25-1	TRBJ2-7
ASSLGLAGSETQY	13	once	TRBV7-2	TRBJ2-5
ASSATFNSRGGQPQH	15	once	TRBV2	TRBJ1-5
ASSEGDGPYEQY	12	.	TRBV6-1	TRBJ2-7
ASSTGTSGSYEQY	13	.	TRBV18	TRBJ2-7
ASSFLGRVNQPQH	13	once	TRBV27	TRBJ1-5
ASSAPGQPYGYT	12	few	TRBV7-9	TRBJ1-2
ASSLVAERTDTQY	13	.	TRBV13	TRBJ2-3
ASSRLPLPGLSYEQY	15	.	TRBV4-1	TRBJ2-7
ASSLDPGSSYEQY	13	.	TRBV5-1	TRBJ2-7
ASSEGETGWNSPLH	14	.	TRBV5-1	TRBJ1-6
ASRPGQGNTEAF	12	.	TRBV11-3	TRBJ1-1
ASSSRPGTQY	10	.	TRBV11-2	TRBJ2-5
ASSLDLVGREASPLH	15	.	TRBV11-3	TRBJ1-6
ASSISPMAGRDGYT	14	.	TRBV7-9	TRBJ1-2
ASSEDGGSDTGELF	14	few	TRBV2	TRBJ2-2
ASRDRDTDTQY	11	.	TRBV7-3	TRBJ2-3
ASSQGQGAAYEQY	13	once	TRBV4-3	.
ASSLNGLRTRTNTEAF	16	.	TRBV11-2	TRBJ1-1
ASRKAESGANVLT	13	.	TRBV6-1	TRBJ2-6
SVDWGRGGYT	10	.	TRBV29-1	TRBJ1-2
ASSIDLEGGMTPQH	14	.	TRBV19	TRBJ1-5
ASSVGGIQETQY	12	.	TRBV9	TRBJ2-5
AWSPLAGVSYEQY	13	.	TRBV30	TRBJ2-7
ATLAGLSTDTQY	12	once	TRBV10-3	TRBJ2-3
ASSVAGQLTDTQY	13	once	TRBV6-5	TRBJ2-3
ASSRGSVDTEAF	12	.	TRBV5-1	TRBJ1-1
ASSLGQAGYEQF	12	.	TRBV7-6	TRBJ2-1
ASSYDRGGQPQH	12	.	TRBV6-5	TRBJ1-5
ASSDRGGYT	9	few	TRBV5-1	TRBJ1-2
ASSPGIYGYT	10	medium-sized	TRBV9	TRBJ1-2
ASSMESGNYGYT	12	.	TRBV19	TRBJ1-2
ASSLAGSNYGYT	12	.	TRBV5-5	TRBJ1-2
ASQGLATGNIQY	12	few	TRBV2	TRBJ2-4
ASRRDRGSYGYT	12	.	TRBV19	TRBJ1-2
ASSVGGVSGNTIY	13	.	TRBV9	TRBJ1-3
ASSLDSLAWGTYEQY	15	.	TRBV11-2	TRBJ2-7
ASTTFLEETQY	11	.	TRBV11-3	TRBJ2-5
ASRFWAGAYEQY	12	once	TRBV12-2	TRBJ2-7
ASSSSTGGNYGYT	13	.	TRBV5-6	TRBJ1-2
ASSLNPLYYYEQY	13	few	TRBV5-1	TRBJ2-7
ASSVVGDTGELF	12	.	TRBV9	TRBJ2-2
ASSAGHYAQSRANVLT	16	.	TRBV6-1	TRBJ2-6
ASSLAGTSSYEQY	13	.	TRBV5-4	TRBJ2-7